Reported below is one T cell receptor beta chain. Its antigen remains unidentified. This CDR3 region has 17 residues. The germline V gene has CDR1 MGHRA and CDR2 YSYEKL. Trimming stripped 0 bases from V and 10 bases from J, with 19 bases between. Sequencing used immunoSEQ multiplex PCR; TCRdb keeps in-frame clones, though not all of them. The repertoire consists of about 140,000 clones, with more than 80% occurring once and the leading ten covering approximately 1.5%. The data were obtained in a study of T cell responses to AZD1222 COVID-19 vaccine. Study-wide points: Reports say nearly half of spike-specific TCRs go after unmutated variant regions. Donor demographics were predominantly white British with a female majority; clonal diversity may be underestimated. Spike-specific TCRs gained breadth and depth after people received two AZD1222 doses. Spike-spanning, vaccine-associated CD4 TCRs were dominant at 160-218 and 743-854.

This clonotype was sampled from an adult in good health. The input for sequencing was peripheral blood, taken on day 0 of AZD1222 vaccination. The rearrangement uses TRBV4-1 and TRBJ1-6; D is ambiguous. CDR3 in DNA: TGCGCCAGCAGCCAAGATCCAAGTAGGGCGTTTTGGTCACCCCTCCACTTT. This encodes CASSQDPSRAFWSPLHF.